This paragraph covers one TCR beta chain sequence. As yet, its antigen is unknown. The data were produced by immunoSEQ multiplex PCR, yet TCRdb's version contains in-frame clones alone and is incomplete. The sample consists of 100,000 to 150,000 clones, roughly 87% of them appearing once. This entry is derived from a study of T cell responses to AZD1222 COVID-19 vaccine. Overall study context: Pooling covered second doses at about 4 or about 12 weeks.

V was shortened by 3 bases and J by 3 bases, with 12 bases between the two germline ends. This CDR3 contains 15 residues. In germline, CDR1 is SEHNR, CDR2 FQNEAQ (reference sequence). Regarding the study as a whole: The donor group comprised mostly white British people and more females; the analysis possibly underestimated clonal diversity. Two AZD1222 administrations were followed by greater Spike-specific TCR breadth and depth.

This clonotype originated in an adult in good health. Sequences were derived from peripheral blood, sampled on day 0 of AZD1222 vaccination. The chain links TRBV7-9 to TRBJ2-1; weak D call: TRBD2 (6 bases). The CDR3 loop is CASSFAGSHYNEQFF. The CDR3, as DNA: TGTGCCAGCAGCTTCGCCGGGAGCCACTACAATGAGCAGTTCTTC.